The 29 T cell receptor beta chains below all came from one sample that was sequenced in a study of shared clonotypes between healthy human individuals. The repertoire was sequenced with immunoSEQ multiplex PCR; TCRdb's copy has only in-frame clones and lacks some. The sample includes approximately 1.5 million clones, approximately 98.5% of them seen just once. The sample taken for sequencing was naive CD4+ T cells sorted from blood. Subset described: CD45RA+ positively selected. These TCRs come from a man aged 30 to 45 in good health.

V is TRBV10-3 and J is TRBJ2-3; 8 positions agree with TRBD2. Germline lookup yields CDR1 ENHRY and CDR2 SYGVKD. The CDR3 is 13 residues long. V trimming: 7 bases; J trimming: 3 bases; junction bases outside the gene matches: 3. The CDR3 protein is CAITGTSTDTQYF. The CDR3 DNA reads TGTGCCATCACTGGGACTAGTACAGATACGCAGTATTTT.

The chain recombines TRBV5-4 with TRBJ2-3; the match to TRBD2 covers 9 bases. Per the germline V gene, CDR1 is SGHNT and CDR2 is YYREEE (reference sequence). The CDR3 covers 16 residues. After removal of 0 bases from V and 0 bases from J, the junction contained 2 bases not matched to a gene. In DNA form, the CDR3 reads TGTGCCAGCAGCTTGGGACTAGCGGCGAGCACAGATACGCAGTATTTT. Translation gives CASSLGLAASTDTQYF. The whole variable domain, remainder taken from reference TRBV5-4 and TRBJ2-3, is ETGVTQSPTHLIKTRGQQVTLRCSSQSGHNTVSWYQQALGQGPQFIFQYYREEENGRGNFPPRFSGLQFPNYSSELNVNALELDDSALYLCASSLGLAASTDTQYFGPGTRLTVL.

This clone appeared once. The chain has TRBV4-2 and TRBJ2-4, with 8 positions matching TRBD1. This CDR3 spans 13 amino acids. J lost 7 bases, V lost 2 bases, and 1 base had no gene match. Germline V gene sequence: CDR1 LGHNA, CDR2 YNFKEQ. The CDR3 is CASSQTGGNIQYF. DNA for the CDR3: TGTGCCAGCAGCCAAACAGGGGGGAACATTCAGTACTTC.

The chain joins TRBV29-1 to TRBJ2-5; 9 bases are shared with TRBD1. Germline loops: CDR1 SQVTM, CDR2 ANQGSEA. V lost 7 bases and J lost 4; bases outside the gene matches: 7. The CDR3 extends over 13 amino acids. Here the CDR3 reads CSAPTGGRETQYF. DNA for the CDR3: TGCAGCGCCCCGACAGGGGGTCGAGAGACCCAGTACTTC.

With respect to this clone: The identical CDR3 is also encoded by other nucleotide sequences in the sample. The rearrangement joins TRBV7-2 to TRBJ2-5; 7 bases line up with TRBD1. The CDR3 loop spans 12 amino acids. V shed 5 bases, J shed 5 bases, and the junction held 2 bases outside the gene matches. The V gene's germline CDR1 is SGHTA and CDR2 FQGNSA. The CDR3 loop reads CASSPRGETQYF. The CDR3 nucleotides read TGTGCCAGCAGCCCCAGGGGGGAGACCCAGTACTTC.

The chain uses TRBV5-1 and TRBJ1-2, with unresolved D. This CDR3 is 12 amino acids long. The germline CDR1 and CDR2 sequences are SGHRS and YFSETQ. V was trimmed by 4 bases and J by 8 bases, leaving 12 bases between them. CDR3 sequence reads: CASSPGPSGYTF. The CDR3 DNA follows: TGCGCCAGCAGCCCCGGCCCCTCGGGCTACACCTTC.

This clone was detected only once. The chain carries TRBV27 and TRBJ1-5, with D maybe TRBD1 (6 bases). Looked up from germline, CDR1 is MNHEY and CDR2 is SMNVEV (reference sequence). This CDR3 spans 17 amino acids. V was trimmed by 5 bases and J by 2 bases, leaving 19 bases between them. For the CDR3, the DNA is TGTGCCAGCAGTCTAAGGGGCGGGGGCATCGGCAATCAGCCCCAGCATTTT. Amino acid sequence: CASSLRGGGIGNQPQHF.

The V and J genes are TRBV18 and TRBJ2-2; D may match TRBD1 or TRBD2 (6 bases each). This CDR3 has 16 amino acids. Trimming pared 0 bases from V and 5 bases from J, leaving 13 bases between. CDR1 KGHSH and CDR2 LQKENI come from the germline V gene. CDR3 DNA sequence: TGTGCCAGCTCACCACCATCCGGGGGCGAGACCGGGGAGCTGTTTTTT. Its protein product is CASSPPSGGETGELFF.

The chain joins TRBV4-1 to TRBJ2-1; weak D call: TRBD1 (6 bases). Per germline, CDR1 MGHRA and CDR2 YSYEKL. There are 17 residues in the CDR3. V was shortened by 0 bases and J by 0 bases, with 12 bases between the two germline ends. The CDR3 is CASSQDPGVSSYNEQFF. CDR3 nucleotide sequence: TGCGCCAGCAGCCAAGATCCAGGGGTAAGCTCCTACAATGAGCAGTTCTTC.

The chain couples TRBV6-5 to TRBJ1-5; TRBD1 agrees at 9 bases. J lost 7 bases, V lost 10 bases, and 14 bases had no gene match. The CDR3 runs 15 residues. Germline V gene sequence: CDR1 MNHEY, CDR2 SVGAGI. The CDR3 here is CATKSRQGVWQPQHF. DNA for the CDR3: TGTGCCACCAAATCCCGACAGGGGGTGTGGCAGCCCCAGCATTTT.

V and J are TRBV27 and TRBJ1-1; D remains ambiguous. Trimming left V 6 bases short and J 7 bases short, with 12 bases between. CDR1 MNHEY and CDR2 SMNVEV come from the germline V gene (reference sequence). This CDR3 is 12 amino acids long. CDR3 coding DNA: TGTGCCAGCAGCCCCGGACCCCGTGAAGCTTTCTTT. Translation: CASSPGPREAFF.

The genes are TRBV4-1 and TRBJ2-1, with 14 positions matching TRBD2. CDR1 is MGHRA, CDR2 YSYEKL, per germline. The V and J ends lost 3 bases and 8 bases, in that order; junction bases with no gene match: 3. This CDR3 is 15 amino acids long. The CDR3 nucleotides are TGCGCCAGCAGCCAGACTAGCGGGAGGGCTTATGAGCAGTTCTTC. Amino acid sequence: CASSQTSGRAYEQFF.

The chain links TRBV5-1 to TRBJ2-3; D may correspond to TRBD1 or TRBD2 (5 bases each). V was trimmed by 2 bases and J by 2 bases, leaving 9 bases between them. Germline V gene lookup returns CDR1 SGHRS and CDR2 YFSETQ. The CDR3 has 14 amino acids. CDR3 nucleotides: TGCGCCAGCAGCTTTGGGGGATTCACAGATACGCAGTATTTT. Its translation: CASSFGGFTDTQYF.

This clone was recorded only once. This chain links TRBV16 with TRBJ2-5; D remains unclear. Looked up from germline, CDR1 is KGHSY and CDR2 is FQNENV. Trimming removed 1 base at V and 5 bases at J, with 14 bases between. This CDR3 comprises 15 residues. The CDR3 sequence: CASSQYLAEGETQYF. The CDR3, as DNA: TGTGCCAGCAGCCAATACCTCGCAGAAGGGGAGACCCAGTACTTC.

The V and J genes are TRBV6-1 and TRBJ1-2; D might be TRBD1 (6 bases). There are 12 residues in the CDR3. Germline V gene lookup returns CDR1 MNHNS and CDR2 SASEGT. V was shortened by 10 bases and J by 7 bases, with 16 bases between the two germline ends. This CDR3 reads CATGGRGSGYTF. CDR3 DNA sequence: TGTGCCACTGGTGGGAGGGGGTCTGGCTACACCTTC.

The CDR3 protein is CASSRATAYNEQFF. CDR3 nucleotide sequence: TGTGCCAGCAGCCGAGCGACAGCCTACAATGAGCAGTTCTTC. This chain joins TRBV7-8 and TRBJ2-1, with D perhaps TRBD1 (5 bases). CDR3 length equals 14 residues. Trimming shortened V by 5 bases and J by 2 bases, and 10 bases separated the two germline ends. CDR1 and CDR2 from the germline V gene are SGHVS and FQNEAQ.

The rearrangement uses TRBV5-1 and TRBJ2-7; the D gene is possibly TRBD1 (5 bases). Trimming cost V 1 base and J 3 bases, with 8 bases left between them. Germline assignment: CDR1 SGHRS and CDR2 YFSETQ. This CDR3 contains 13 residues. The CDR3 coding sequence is TGCGCCAGCAGCTTGATGGGGCTCTACGAGCAGTACTTC. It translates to CASSLMGLYEQYF.

The CDR3: CASSEVGAGQPQHF. The DNA of the CDR3 is TGTGCCAGCAGCGAAGTCGGCGCCGGTCAGCCCCAGCATTTT. The rearrangement joins TRBV9 to TRBJ1-5; no firm D call. The germline V gene encodes CDR1 SGDLS and CDR2 YYNGEE. CDR3 size: 14 residues. Deletions cut 3 bases from V and 6 bases from J, with 13 bases between.

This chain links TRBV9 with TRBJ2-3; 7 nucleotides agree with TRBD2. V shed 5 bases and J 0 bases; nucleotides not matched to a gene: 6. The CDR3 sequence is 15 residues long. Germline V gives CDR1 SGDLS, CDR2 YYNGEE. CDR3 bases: TGTGCCAGCAGAGGGCCGGGACTAAGCACAGATACGCAGTATTTT. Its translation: CASRGPGLSTDTQYF.

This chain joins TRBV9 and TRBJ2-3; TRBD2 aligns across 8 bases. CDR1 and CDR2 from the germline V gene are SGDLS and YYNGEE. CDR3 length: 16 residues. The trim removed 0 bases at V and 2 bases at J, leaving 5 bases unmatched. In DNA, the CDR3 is TGTGCCAGCAGCGTAGCTCCTAGCGGGCTCACAGATACGCAGTATTTT. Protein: CASSVAPSGLTDTQYF.

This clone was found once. CDR3 nucleotide sequence: TGTGCCACCAGCAGAGGATACAGTCCTGGGGGGAACACCGGGGAGCTGTTTTTT. This codes for CATSRGYSPGGNTGELFF. The rearrangement uses TRBV15 and TRBJ2-2; D tentatively reads TRBD1 or TRBD2 (5 bases each). Trimming stripped 1 base from V and 1 base from J, with 16 bases between. The CDR3 is 18 amino acids. Germline CDR1 reads LNHNV; CDR2 reads YYDKDF (reference sequence). Full variable domain (remainder filled in from reference TRBV15 and TRBJ2-2): DAMVIQNPRYQVTQFGKPVTLSCSQTLNHNVMYWYQQKSSQAPKLLFHYYDKDFNNEADTPDNFQSRRPNTSFCFLDIRSPGLGDTAMYLCATSRGYSPGGNTGELFFGEGSRLTVL.

The CDR3 here is CASSYKGTDTQYF. The CDR3 nucleotides read TGTGCCAGCAGTTACAAGGGCACAGATACGCAGTATTTT. The chain combines TRBV27 with TRBJ2-3; D uncertain. This CDR3 contains 13 residues. The V gene's germline CDR1 is MNHEY and CDR2 SMNVEV (reference sequence). Trimming left V 4 bases short and J 1 base short, with 6 bases between.

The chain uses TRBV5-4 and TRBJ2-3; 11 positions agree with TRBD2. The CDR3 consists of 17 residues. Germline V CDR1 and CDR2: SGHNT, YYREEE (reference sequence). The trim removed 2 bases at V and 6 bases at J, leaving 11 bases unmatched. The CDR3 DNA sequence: TGTGCCAGCAGCTTAGGACTAGCGGGCTCCATGGATGATACGCAGTATTTT. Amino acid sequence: CASSLGLAGSMDDTQYF.

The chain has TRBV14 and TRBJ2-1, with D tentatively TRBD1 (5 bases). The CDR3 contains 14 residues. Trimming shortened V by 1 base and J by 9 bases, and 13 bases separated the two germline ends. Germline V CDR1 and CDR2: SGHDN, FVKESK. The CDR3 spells CASSQATASSEQFF. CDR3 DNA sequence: TGTGCCAGCAGCCAAGCGACAGCTAGTAGTGAGCAGTTCTTC.

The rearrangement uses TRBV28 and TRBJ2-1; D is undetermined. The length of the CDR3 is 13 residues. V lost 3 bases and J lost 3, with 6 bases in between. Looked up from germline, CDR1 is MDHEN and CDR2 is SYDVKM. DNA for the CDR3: TGTGCCAGCAGTTTCGCAGTCTACAATGAGCAGTTCTTC. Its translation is CASSFAVYNEQFF.

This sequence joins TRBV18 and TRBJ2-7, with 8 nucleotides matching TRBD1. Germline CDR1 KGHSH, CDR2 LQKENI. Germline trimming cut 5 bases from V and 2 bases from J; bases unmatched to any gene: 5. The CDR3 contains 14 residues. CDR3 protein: CASSKGTGAYEQYF. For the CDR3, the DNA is TGTGCCAGCTCAAAAGGGACAGGTGCCTACGAGCAGTACTTC.

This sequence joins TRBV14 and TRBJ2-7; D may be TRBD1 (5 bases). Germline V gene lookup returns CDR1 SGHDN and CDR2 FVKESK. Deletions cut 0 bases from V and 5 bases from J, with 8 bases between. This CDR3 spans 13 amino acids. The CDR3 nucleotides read TGTGCCAGCAGCCAAGACAGGGATCACGAGCAGTACTTC. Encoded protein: CASSQDRDHEQYF.

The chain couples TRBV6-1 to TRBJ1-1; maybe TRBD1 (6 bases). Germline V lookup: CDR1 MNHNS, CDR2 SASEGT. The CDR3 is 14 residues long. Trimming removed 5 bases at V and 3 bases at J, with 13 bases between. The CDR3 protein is CASSSRDIDTEAFF. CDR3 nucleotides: TGTGCCAGCAGTTCCCGGGACATAGACACTGAAGCTTTCTTT.

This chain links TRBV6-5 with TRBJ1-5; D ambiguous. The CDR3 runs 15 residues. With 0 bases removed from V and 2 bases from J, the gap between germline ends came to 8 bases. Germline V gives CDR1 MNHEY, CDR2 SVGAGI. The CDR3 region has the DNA TGTGCCAGCAGTTACTCGTACTCAGGCAATCAGCCCCAGCATTTT. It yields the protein CASSYSYSGNQPQHF.